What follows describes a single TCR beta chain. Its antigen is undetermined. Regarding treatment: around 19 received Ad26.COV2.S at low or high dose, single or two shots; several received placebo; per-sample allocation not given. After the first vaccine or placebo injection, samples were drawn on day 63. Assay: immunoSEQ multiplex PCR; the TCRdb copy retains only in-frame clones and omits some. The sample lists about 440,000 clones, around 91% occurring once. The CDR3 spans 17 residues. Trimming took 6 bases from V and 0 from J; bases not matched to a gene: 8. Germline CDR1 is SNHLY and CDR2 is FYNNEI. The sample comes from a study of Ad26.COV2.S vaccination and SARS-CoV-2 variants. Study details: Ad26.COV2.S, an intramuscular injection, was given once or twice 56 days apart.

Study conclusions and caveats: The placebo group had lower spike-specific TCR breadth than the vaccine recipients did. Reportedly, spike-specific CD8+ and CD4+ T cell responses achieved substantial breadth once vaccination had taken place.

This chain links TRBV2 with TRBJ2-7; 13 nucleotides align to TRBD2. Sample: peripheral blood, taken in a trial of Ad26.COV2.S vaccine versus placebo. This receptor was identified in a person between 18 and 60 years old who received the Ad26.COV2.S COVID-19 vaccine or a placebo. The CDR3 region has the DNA TGTGCCAGCAGGACGGGACTAGCGGGGCCCCTCTCCTACGAGCAGTACTTC. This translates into CASRTGLAGPLSYEQYF.